Reported below is one T cell receptor beta chain. Its antigen specificity is not known. No quality values exist for individual bases; no much larger clone is one base distant. This sample is drawn from a study of T-cell memory formation after mild COVID-19 (dated by TCRdb to the early 2020s). Context from the whole study: TCR sequence clusters from the two donors were found to be largely donor specific. T-cell clones expanding and contracting after mild COVID-19 in a couple of donors were tracked by longitudinal TCRalpha and TCRbeta repertoire sequencing. Two young, previously healthy adult volunteers made up the cohort, one male and one female. Overall study outcomes, separate from this receptor: The study included only a couple of mild cases, and larger cohorts that include severe cases with pre-infection samples were judged to be necessary. Contracting CD4+ clones were located mainly in the CM and EM memory subsets, whereas CD8+ clones were found to be enriched in EMRA. The detection of some responding clones in pre-infection memory suggests that pre-existing cross-reactive memory T cells joined the SARS-CoV-2 response. SARS-CoV-2 specificity was not confirmed for the second-wave clones peaking on day 37. Clones that contracted from day 15 to 85 showed balanced CD4/CD8 phenotypes, whereas a second wave of clones that expanded from day 15 to 37 leaned towards CD4+.

Ficoll-Paque density gradient centrifugation was used to isolate PBMCs. The germline V gene encodes CDR1 MNHEY and CDR2 SVGAGI. Trimming costs V 4 bases and J 1 base, and their ends lie 14 bases apart. From the cysteine up to the phenylalanine, the CDR3 has a length of 16 residues. CDR3 DNA only is kept here, 48 bases in frame from base 1. This sample was sequenced with an Illumina NovaSeq 6000. cDNA libraries for TCRalpha and TCRbeta were prepared by 5'RACE using constant-segment primers, with sample barcodes and unique molecular identifiers added. Trizol reagent was used to extract RNA from every sample. Amplification of the libraries took two PCR steps, and the second step added a second sample barcode plus Illumina TruSeq adapters. Libraries were sequenced on an Illumina NovaSeq with 2 x 150 bp paired-end reads. Per the source publication's procedure: Reads were demultiplexed and collapsed into UMI-guided consensus sequences with migec v1.2.7. Using mixcr v2.1.11, the UMI consensuses were aligned to TRA and TRB V and J templates and assembled into clonotypes. A clonotype was counted as expanded or contracted only when both edgeR and NoisET called the clonotype significant, with the noise models trained on biological replicates. For edgeR calls, a false discovery rate-adjusted p below 0.01 and a log2 fold-change threshold of 1 were applied. PCA with hierarchical clustering of max-normalized trajectories of the 1000 most abundant clonotypes was used as exploratory dynamics analysis. The CD4 or CD8 phenotype of responding clones was assigned using the separately sequenced CD4+ and CD8+ repertoires. The raw public data were reprocessed by TCRdb itself: fastp quality trimming at Q25, MiXCR clonotype calling, in-frame beta chains only. Entries are consolidated by CDR3 protein sequence, retaining the most common genes and DNA. The V and J calls and clone size come from TCRdb's table, not from the authors' own analysis. For this sample the table gives 250,000 to 300,000 distinct CDR3 sequences, of which 15% to 20% were detected only once. Of the sample, 22% is held by the ten largest clones.

The specimen sequenced was PBMCs or a T cell subset sorted from them (not recorded which). The chain links TRBV6-5 with TRBJ2-4; perhaps TRBD1 is the D gene, with 5 bases matching. The source is a young man who had mild COVID-19 (a few samples of this study predate the infection). The sample titles of this study are shuffled in the database, so cell type and time point are left out; the donor was told from shared clones. The CDR3 in this case is CASSLGATGAKNIQYF. Read as DNA, the sequence is TGTGCCAGCAGTTTAGGGGCGACTGGTGCCAAAAACATTCAGTACTTC.